This T cell receptor (beta chain) was captured by sequencing in a study of T cells in Graves' hyperthyroidism and ophthalmopathy. There were TCR beta CDR3 regions amplified from RNA transcripts. When the TCR CDR3 underwent first-round RT-PCR, the HTBI primer set was used. TCRdb independently ran MiXCR on the multiplex PCR reads; one entry per CDR3 protein. The sample lists about 420,000 distinct CDR3 sequences, roughly 15% occurring once. In its sample, this clonotype was seen many times. V trimming: 6 bases; J trimming: 6 bases; junction bases outside the gene matches: 15. This CDR3 is built from 19 residues. Germline lookup yields CDR1 SGHTA and CDR2 FQGNSA.

The chain uses TRBV7-2 and TRBJ1-6; the match to TRBD1 covers 12 bases. The sequenced sample was blood. This receptor was identified in a woman between 18 and 30 years old with Graves' hyperthyroidism. The CDR3 DNA reads TGTGCCAGCAGTCTGACCGGGACAGGGGGCGCCGGAATTAATTCACCCCTCCACTTT. Its translation: CASSLTGTGGAGINSPLHF.